Listed below are T cell receptor beta chains from one sample, sequenced in a study of T cells expressing NK-cell markers. TCRdb re-called the 5' RACE reads and shows each CDR3 protein once, DNA omitted. This listing includes around 470,000 distinct CDR3 sequences. The sample comprised blood T cells: a sorted CD56 or NKG2C T cell subset, CD4+ or CD8+ T cells, or bulk PBMC T cells (not recorded which). The receptors were gathered from a woman aged 45 to 65 in good health. Each CDR3 is given with its conserved first and last residue.

>TRBV6-5|TRBJ2-2
CASRSSGRSTGELFF
>TRBV10-3|TRBJ2-1
CAISTSGIHEQFF
>TRBV24-1|TRBJ1-2
CATSDLGQAYGYTF
>TRBV5-5|TRBJ1-2
CASSLEIDRINYGYTF
>TRBV12-3/TRBV12-4|TRBJ2-7
CASRPGTASYEQYF
>TRBV9|TRBJ2-3
CASSVEGTGYTDTQYF
>TRBV29-1|TRBJ2-1
CSVEVHGRQQFF
>TRBV11-3|TRBJ2-1
CASRSGREEQFF
>TRBV3-1|TRBJ1-1
CASSQTGLMNTEAFF
>TRBV15|TRBJ2-2
CATSLPGLAGPGELFF
>TRBV5-4|TRBJ2-1
CASSRQGQVYNEQFF
>TRBV4-1|TRBJ2-3
CASSGRGTDTDTQYF
>TRBV2|TRBJ2-6
CASAVGSGANVLTF
>TRBV5-5|TRBJ2-2
CASSLDRDFYTGELFF
>TRBV5-1|TRBJ2-3
CASSLGSGVGDTQYF
>TRBV18|TRBJ1-4
CASSPLRTGLTQNEKLFF
>TRBV6-5|TRBJ2-2
CASSRPNVLGNTGELFF
>TRBV5-1|TRBJ2-3
CASSLVLGSPTDTQYF
>TRBV29-1|TRBJ1-1
CSVCVGQCDTEAFF
>TRBV10-1|TRBJ2-5
CTSGIGETQYF
>TRBV6-5|TRBJ1-1
CASSEWTAENTEAFF
>TRBV4-1|TRBJ2-1
CASSRTWPMTNEQFF
>TRBV6-1|TRBJ1-5
CASSEQQGWGNQPQHF
>TRBV5-5|TRBJ2-2
CASSKDDLKNTGELFF
>TRBV5-1|TRBJ2-2
CASSHRGDTGELFF
>TRBV3-1|TRBJ2-1
CASSQVSGRGGEQFF
>TRBV9|TRBJ2-7
CASSGLAGQDEQYF
>TRBV15|TRBJ2-3
CATSRQADTQYF
>TRBV5-1|TRBJ2-5
CASQPQGFEETQYF
>TRBV12-3/TRBV12-4|TRBJ1-2
CASSWFPRDDWGYTF
>TRBV7-8|TRBJ2-1
CASRPNRAVSYNEQFF
>TRBV5-6|TRBJ2-1
CASSRLASGIASHNEQFF
>TRBV7-8|TRBJ2-1
CASSFTGLAHEEQFF
>TRBV5-1|TRBJ2-1
CASSQSKLNEQFF
>TRBV3-1|TRBJ2-1
CASKSAAGGNSYNEQFF
>TRBV20-1|TRBJ1-2
CSASAGVANYGYTF
>TRBV15|TRBJ2-3
CATSRVIGTDTTDTQYF
>TRBV18|TRBJ1-3
CASSPAPLPGDTIYF
>TRBV7-2|TRBJ2-3
CASSLVGYHSGDTQYF
>TRBV5-1|TRBJ1-1
CASSRGTGLGPTEAFF
>TRBV20-1|TRBJ2-2
CSARDRGLVSTGELFF
>TRBV7-9|TRBJ2-2
CASSLDGTSRSGELFF
>TRBV24-1|TRBJ2-3
CATSDKSAGGSDTQYF
>TRBV2|TRBJ2-1
CASAVDDRNNEQFF
>TRBV2|TRBJ2-1
CASRTYAPLSYNEQFF
>TRBV24-1|TRBJ2-4
CATSDPVPGQENIQYF
>TRBV11-2|TRBJ1-3
CASSFLSFWDSGNTIYF
>TRBV5-5|TRBJ1-1
CASSLAGLAFF
>TRBV7-2|TRBJ2-4
CASSHGHPKNIQYF
>TRBV20-1|TRBJ2-4
CSAPGTSRSIQYF
>TRBV3-1|TRBJ2-2
CASSSTLGHGAGELFF
>TRBV3-1|TRBJ2-1
CASSQSLAGLNEQFF
>TRBV14|TRBJ2-1
CASSQVAGDYNEQFF
>TRBV21-1|TRBJ1-3
CASSKTGSGNTIYF
>TRBV5-1|TRBJ2-7
CASSGRTSEPYEQYF
>TRBV5-1|TRBJ2-5
CASSLEVFGGQETQYF
>TRBV29-1|TRBJ2-1
CSVAGTRAYNEQFF
>TRBV20-1|TRBJ2-1
CSASGVAAGGNNEQFF
>TRBV2|TRBJ1-2
CASSEGDYYGYTF